The T cell receptor (beta chain) under discussion was sequenced for a study of blood T cell repertoires in COVID-19. Study details: COVID-19 samples, acute and convalescent, were from the United States, Italy and Spain. T cells, B-cell-depleted T cells, or PBMCs provided the cDNA or gDNA that served as material.

In the original analysis: By means of reference gene primer amplification, nucleated cell counts were estimated. Clones were sequenced by immunoSEQ multiplex PCR, and TCRdb holds only the in-frame ones, with some missing. The DNA was the basis for D and trimming; V, J and clone size are from that table. The data hold about 100,000 clones, with 80% observed a single time. In germline, CDR1 is MNHEY, CDR2 SMNVEV (reference sequence). Trimming took 4 bases from V and 0 from J, leaving 9 bases between them. This CDR3 is 14 amino acids long. Sequenced: peripheral blood. The chain recombines TRBV27 with TRBJ1-1; maybe TRBD1 (5 bases). The sequence was collected from a man over 45 who had recovered from COVID-19. The CDR3 sequence is CASSYKGMNTEAFF. Here the CDR3 DNA reads TGTGCCAGCAGTTATAAGGGGATGAACACTGAAGCTTTCTTT.